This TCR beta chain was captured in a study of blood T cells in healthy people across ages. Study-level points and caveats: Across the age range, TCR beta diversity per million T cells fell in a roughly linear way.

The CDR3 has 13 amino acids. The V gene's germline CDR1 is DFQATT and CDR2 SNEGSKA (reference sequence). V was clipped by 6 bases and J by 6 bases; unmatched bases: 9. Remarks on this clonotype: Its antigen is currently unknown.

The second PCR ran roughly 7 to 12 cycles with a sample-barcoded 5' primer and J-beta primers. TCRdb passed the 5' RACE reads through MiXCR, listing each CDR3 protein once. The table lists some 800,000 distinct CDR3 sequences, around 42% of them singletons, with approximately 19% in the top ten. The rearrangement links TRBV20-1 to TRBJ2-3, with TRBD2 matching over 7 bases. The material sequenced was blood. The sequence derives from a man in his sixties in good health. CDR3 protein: CSAPGGSADTQYF. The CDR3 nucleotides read TGCAGTGCCCCTGGCGGGAGCGCCGATACGCAGTATTTT.